This T cell receptor beta chain was retrieved from a study of T cell responses to AZD1222 COVID-19 vaccine. Study outcomes and limitations: Nearly half of spike-specific TCRs reportedly target variant regions that are unmutated in the B.1.351 and B.1.1.7 variants.

Method: immunoSEQ multiplex PCR; TCRdb's copy keeps in-frame clones and lacks some. The sample records around 140,000 clones, more than 90% being singletons. This CDR3 is built from 15 residues. The germline V gene encodes CDR1 SGHTA and CDR2 FQGNSA. Trimming removed 2 bases from V and 5 bases from J; junction bases left unmatched: 7. On this clone itself: The target antigen is unknown.

The chain has TRBV7-2 and TRBJ1-2, with 8 bases fitting TRBD1. The sample in question was peripheral blood, obtained on day 0 of AZD1222 vaccination. The clonotype was recovered from an adult in good health. CDR3 residues: CASSLMIGQGYGYTF. The CDR3 coding sequence is TGTGCCAGCAGCTTAATGATTGGACAGGGTTATGGCTACACCTTC.